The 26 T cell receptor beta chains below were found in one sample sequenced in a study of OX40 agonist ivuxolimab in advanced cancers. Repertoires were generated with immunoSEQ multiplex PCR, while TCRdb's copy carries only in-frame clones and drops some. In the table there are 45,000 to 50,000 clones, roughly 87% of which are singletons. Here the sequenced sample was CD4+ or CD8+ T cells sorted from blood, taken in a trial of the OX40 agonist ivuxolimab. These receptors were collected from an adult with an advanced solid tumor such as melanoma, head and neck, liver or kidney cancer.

In nucleotides, the CDR3 is TGTGCCAGTCACGACAACACCATGTACAATCAGCCCCAGCATTTT. Protein: CASHDNTMYNQPQHF. The rearrangement links TRBV19 to TRBJ1-5; D is unclear. The CDR3 consists of 15 residues. Germline CDR1 LNHDA, CDR2 SQIVND (reference sequence). Trimming removed 8 bases at V and 3 bases at J, with 17 bases between.

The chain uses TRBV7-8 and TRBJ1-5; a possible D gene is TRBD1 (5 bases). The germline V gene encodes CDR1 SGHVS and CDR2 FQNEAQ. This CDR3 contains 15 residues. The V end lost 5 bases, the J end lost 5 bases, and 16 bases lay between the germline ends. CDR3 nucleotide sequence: TGTGCCAGCAGCAGTAAGCAGGGTTCGGATCAGCCCCAGCATTTT. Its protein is CASSSKQGSDQPQHF.

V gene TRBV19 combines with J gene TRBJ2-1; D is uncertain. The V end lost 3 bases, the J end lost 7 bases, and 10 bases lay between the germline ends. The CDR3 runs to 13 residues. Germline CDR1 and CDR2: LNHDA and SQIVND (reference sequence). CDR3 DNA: TGTGCCAGTAGTATCCATTCCGGGAATGAGCAGTTCTTC. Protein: CASSIHSGNEQFF. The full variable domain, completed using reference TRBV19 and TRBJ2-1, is DGGITQSPKYLFRKEGQNVTLSCEQNLNHDAMYWYRQDPGQGLRLIYYSQIVNDFQKGDIAEGYSVSREKKESFPLTVTSAQKNPTAFYLCASSIHSGNEQFFGPGTRLTVL.

The CDR3 DNA reads as TGTGCCAGCAGCTTTCCACAATCGGGACACTTGAAAGAGACCCAGTACTTC. It is translated as CASSFPQSGHLKETQYF. The chain is built from TRBV7-9 and TRBJ2-5; TRBD1 might be the D (6 bases). The CDR3 contains 17 residues. Germline lookup yields CDR1 SEHNR and CDR2 FQNEAQ (reference sequence). V lost 3 bases and J lost 3, with 20 bases in between.

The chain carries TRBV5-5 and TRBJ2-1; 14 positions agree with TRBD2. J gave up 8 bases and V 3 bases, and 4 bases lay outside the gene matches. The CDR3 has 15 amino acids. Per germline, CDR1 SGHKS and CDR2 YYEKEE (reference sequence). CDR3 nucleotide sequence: TGTGCCAGCAGCTGGGGACTAGCGGGAGTTGATGAGCAGTTCTTC. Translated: CASSWGLAGVDEQFF.

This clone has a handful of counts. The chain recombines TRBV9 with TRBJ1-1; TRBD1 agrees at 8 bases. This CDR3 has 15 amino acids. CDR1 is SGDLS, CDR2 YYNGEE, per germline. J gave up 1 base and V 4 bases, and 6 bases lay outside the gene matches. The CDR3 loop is CASSFLTGENTEAFF. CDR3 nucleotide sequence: TGTGCCAGCAGCTTCCTGACAGGGGAGAACACTGAAGCTTTCTTT. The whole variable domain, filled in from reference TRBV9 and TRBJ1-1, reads DSGVTQTPKHLITATGQRVTLRCSPRSGDLSVYWYQQSLDQGLQFLIQYYNGEERAKGNILERFSAQQFPDLHSELNLSSLELGDSALYFCASSFLTGENTEAFFGQGTRLTVV.

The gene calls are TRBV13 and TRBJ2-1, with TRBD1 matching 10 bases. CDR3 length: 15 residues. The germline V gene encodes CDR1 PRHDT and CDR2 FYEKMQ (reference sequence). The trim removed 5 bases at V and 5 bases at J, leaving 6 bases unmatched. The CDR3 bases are TGTGCCAGCAGCGGGGACAGGGGACCACACAATGAGCAGTTCTTC. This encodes CASSGDRGPHNEQFF.

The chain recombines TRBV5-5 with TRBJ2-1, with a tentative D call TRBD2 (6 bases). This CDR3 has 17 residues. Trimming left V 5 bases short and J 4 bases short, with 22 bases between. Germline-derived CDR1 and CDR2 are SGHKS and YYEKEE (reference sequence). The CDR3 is CASSLSPSGRGYNEQFF. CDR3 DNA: TGTGCCAGCAGTTTATCCCCCTCGGGCCGGGGGTACAATGAGCAGTTCTTC.

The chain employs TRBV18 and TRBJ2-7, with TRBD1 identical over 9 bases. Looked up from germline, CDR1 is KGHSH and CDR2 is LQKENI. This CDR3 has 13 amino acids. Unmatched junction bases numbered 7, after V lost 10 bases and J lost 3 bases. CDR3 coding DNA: TGTGCCACATTGGGGACAGGGCTCTACGAGCAGTACTTC. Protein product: CATLGTGLYEQYF.

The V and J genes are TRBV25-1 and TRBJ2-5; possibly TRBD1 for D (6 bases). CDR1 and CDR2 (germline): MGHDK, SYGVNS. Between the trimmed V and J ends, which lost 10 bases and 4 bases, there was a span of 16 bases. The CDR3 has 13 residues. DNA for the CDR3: TGTGCCACCCAAGGTGGGGGCGGAGAGACCCAGTACTTC. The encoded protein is CATQGGGGETQYF.

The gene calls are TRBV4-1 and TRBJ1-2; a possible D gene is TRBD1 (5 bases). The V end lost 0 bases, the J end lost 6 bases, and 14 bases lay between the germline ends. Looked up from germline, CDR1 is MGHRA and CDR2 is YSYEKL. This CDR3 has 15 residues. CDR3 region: CASSQDRGREDGYTF. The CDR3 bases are TGCGCCAGCAGCCAAGATCGCGGCAGGGAAGATGGCTACACCTTC.

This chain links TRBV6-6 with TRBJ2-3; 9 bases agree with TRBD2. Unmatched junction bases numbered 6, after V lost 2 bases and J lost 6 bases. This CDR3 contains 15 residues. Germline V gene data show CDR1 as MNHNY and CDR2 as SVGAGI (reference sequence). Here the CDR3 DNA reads TGTGCCAGCAGTTACCTAGCGGGACGGGGGGATACGCAGTATTTT. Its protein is CASSYLAGRGDTQYF.

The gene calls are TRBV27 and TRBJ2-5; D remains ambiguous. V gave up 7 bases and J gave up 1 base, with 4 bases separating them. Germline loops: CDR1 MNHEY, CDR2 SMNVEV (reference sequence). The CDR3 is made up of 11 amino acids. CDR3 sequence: CASNSQETQYF. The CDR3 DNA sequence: TGTGCCAGCAACTCCCAAGAGACCCAGTACTTC.

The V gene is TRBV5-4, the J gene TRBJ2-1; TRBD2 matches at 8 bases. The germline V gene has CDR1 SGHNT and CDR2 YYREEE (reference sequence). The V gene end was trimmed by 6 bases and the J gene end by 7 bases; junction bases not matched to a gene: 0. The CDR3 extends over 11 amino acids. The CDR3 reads CASIAGNEQFF. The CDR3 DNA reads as TGTGCCAGCATAGCGGGAAATGAGCAGTTCTTC.

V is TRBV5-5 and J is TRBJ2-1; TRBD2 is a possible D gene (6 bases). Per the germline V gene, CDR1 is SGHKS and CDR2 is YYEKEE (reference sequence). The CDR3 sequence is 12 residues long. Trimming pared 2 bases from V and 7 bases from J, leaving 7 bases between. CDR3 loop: CASSFGGNEQFF. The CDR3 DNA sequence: TGTGCCAGCAGCTTTGGAGGGAATGAGCAGTTCTTC. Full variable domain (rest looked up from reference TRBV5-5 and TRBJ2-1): DAGVTQSPTHLIKTRGQQVTLRCSPISGHKSVSWYQQVLGQGPQFIFQYYEKEERGRGNFPDRFSARQFPNYSSELNVNALLLGDSALYLCASSFGGNEQFFGPGTRLTVL.

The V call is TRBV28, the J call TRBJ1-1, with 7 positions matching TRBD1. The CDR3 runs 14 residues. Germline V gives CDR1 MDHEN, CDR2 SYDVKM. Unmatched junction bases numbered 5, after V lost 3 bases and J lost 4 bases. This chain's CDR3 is CASSLSRGFTEAFF. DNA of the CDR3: TGTGCCAGCAGTTTGAGCAGGGGGTTCACTGAAGCTTTCTTT.

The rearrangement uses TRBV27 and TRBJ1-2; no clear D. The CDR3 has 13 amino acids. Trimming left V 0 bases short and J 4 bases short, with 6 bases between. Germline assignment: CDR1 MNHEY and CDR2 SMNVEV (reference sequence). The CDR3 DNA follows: TGTGCCAGCAGTTTATCAGGGTTCTATGGCTACACCTTC. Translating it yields CASSLSGFYGYTF.

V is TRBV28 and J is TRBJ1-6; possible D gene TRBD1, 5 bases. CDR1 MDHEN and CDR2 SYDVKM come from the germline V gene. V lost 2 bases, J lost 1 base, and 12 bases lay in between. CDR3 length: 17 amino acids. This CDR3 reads CASSLEEGTSYNSPLHF. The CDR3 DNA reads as TGTGCCAGCAGTTTAGAGGAGGGGACTTCCTATAATTCACCCCTCCACTTT.

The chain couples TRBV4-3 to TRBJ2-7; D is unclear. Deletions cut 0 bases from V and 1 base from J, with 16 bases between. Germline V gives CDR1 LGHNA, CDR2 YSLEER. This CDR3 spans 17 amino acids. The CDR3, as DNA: TGCGCCAGCAGCCAAGATCTCGGCCCCCTGAGGTCCTACGAGCAGTACTTC. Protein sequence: CASSQDLGPLRSYEQYF.

CDR3 sequence reads: CASSLRGTQPQHF. The CDR3 DNA follows: TGTGCCAGCAGTTTGCGGGGTACTCAGCCCCAGCATTTT. V is TRBV6-5 and J is TRBJ1-5; D remains unclear. CDR3 length: 13 amino acids. CDR1 is MNHEY, CDR2 SVGAGI, per germline. The V and J ends lost 4 bases and 6 bases respectively, with 10 bases between them.

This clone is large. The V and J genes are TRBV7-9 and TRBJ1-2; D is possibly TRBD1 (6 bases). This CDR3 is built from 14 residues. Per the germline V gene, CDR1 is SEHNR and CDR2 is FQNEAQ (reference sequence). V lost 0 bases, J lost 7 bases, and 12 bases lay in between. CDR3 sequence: CASSLAMGGPGYTF. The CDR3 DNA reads TGTGCCAGCAGCTTAGCGATGGGGGGGCCTGGCTACACCTTC.

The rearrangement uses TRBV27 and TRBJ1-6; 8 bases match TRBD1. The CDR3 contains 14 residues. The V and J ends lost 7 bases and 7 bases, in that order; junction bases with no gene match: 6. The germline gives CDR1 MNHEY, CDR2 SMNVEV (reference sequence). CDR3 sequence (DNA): TGTGCCAGCAACTACAGGGGGGGCAATTCACCCCTCCACTTT. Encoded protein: CASNYRGGNSPLHF.

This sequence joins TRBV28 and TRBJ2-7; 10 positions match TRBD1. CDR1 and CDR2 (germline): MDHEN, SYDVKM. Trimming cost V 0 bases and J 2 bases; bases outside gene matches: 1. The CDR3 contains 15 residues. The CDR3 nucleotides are TGTGCCAGCAGTTTATGGGGGACAGGGGCCTACGAGCAGTACGTC. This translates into CASSLWGTGAYEQYV.

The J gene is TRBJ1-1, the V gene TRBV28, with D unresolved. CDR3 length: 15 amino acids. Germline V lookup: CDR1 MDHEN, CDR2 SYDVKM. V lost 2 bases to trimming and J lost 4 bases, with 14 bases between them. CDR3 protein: CASSLGSGFRTEAFF. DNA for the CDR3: TGTGCCAGCAGTTTAGGGTCTGGTTTCCGCACTGAAGCTTTCTTT.

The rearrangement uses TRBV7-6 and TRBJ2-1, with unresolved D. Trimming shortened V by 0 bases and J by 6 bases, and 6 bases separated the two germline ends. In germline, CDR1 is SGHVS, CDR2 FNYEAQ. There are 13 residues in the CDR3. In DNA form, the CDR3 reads TGTGCCAGCAGCTTAGCCACCGTCAATGAGCAGTTCTTC. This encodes CASSLATVNEQFF.

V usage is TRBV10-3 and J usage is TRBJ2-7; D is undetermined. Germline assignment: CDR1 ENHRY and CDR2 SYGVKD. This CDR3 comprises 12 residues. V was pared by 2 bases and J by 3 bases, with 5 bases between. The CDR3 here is CAISEVSYEQYF. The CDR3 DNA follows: TGTGCCATCAGTGAGGTCAGCTACGAGCAGTACTTC.